Listed below are T cell receptor beta chains from one sample, sequenced in a study of T cell responses to AZD1222 COVID-19 vaccine. Data came from immunoSEQ multiplex PCR; TCRdb stores just in-frame clones and leaves some out. The sample has over 110,000 clones, about 92% seen once. Sequenced material: peripheral blood, taken on day 0 of AZD1222 vaccination. Every receptor here comes from an adult in good health. The conserved cysteine and the conserved F or W are not part of the CDR3 here. Clone sizes are given selectively: once, few, many, or a class where the clone is expanded.

clone_size j_call v_call cdr3_aa
once TRBJ1-1 TRBV6-5 ASSYRGAEAF
NA TRBJ2-5 TRBV29-1 SVWEETQY
NA TRBJ2-7 TRBV7-2 ASSVGTGGSYEQY
NA TRBJ2-2 TRBV4-3 ASSQGTWNTGELF
once TRBJ1-1 TRBV6-1 ASSDTAEAF
NA TRBJ2-3 TRBV10-3 AISEYGGTDTQY
NA TRBJ2-7 TRBV2 ASSGTGYEQY
NA TRBJ1-2 TRBV27 ASSLQGAEHYYGYT
once TRBJ1-1 TRBV6-5 ASSWGEGNTEAF
NA TRBJ1-2 TRBV6-5 ASQDNYGYT
NA TRBJ1-1 TRBV6-5 AVSGDLYTEAF
NA TRBJ1-1 TRBV18 ASSPVSGRGTEAF
once TRBJ2-1 TRBV19 ASSVLGGVEQF
NA TRBJ1-3 TRBV19 ASSIRTESSGNTIY
NA TRBJ1-4 TRBV30 AWSRQVVNEKLF
once TRBJ2-5 TRBV9 ASSVEVGRETQY
NA TRBJ2-3 TRBV7-2 ASSLAGGVGTDTQY
NA TRBJ1-4 TRBV7-2 ASSGEGGPTTTNEKLF
NA TRBJ1-5 TRBV14 ASPWGLAQH
once TRBJ2-1 TRBV11-2 ASSAPGTSLYNEQF
NA TRBJ2-5 TRBV18 ASSPLPLYQETQY
NA TRBJ2-7 TRBV5-1 ASSGTGSSYEQY
NA TRBJ1-5 TRBV2 ASSPGRVSNQPQH
NA TRBJ2-1 TRBV16 ASGLAGAYNEQF
NA TRBJ2-1 TRBV18 ASSPWNRGHNEQF
NA TRBJ2-1 TRBV29-1 SVSQFTYNEQF
NA TRBJ1-3 TRBV7-9 ASSLVSTIY
NA TRBJ1-4 TRBV4-1 ASSQDRVVYEKLF
once TRBJ2-2 TRBV7-9 ASSLWGQGDTGELF
NA TRBJ1-1 TRBV9 ASSPDSLNTEAF
NA TRBJ2-3 TRBV12-5 ASGPRLAGDVTQY
NA TRBJ1-1 TRBV5-4 ASSIGGGALNTEAF
NA TRBJ1-6 TRBV7-9 ASSHPTDNSPLH
NA TRBJ2-2 TRBV7-9 ASRPERTGGTGELF
NA TRBJ2-5 TRBV3-1/TRBV3-2 ASSQGLLGETQY
NA TRBJ1-6 TRBV19 ASNRDRDSPLH
NA TRBJ2-7 TRBV7-2 ASTYRDSYEQY
NA TRBJ1-4 TRBV7-9 ASSLSKSFATNEKLF
once TRBJ2-4 TRBV28 ASSLSGLKNIQY
NA TRBJ2-1 TRBV14 ASSQGLAGANNEQF
NA TRBJ1-1 TRBV21-1 ASSRTGNTEAF
once TRBJ1-1 TRBV6-5 ASTGGQDTEAF
NA TRBJ2-7 TRBV6-6 ASSHRGGVDIRPRIYEQY
NA TRBJ2-2 TRBV7-2 ASSRPTGELF
NA TRBJ1-1 TRBV28 ASTLRTAKGDTEAF
NA TRBJ2-7 TRBV12-3/TRBV12-4 ASSLRDEQY
NA TRBJ1-2 TRBV19 ASSTGTGGGYT
NA TRBJ2-1 TRBV19 ASSDGDSEQF